These T cell receptor beta chains were read from a single sample in a study of blood T cell repertoires in COVID-19. The table came from immunoSEQ multiplex PCR; TCRdb's copy has only in-frame clones and leaves some out. The table lists about 250,000 clones, more than 75% of them singletons. Input material: peripheral blood. The receptors shown here come from a woman aged 80 or over with COVID-19, enrolled during active disease. The CDR3 runs from the conserved cysteine through the conserved F or W. A D gene is named only where the DNA matches it firmly. Clone sizes are given selectively: once, few, many, or a class where the clone is expanded.

v_call	clone_size	d_call	j_call	cdr3_aa	cdr3_nt
TRBV5-4	-	TRBD1	TRBJ1-2	CASSSPGLDRVGYTF	TGTGCCAGCAGCTCACCCGGCCTCGACAGGGTCGGCTACACCTTC
TRBV5-4	-	-	TRBJ1-2	CASSFEQGGYTF	TGTGCCAGCAGCTTCGAACAGGGTGGCTACACCTTC
TRBV18	few	TRBD1	TRBJ1-2	CASSPSLYPGQGAYGYTF	TGTGCCAGCTCACCATCTCTTTACCCGGGACAGGGGGCCTATGGCTACACCTTC
TRBV5-4	-	-	TRBJ2-3	CASSYAGADTQYF	TGTGCCAGCAGCTACGCGGGTGCAGATACGCAGTATTTT
TRBV5-4	-	-	TRBJ2-3	CASSLDLGAVDTQYF	TGTGCCAGCAGCTTGGATCTGGGGGCCGTCGATACGCAGTATTTT
TRBV23-1	-	TRBD1	TRBJ1-4	CASSLPEDRVFEKLFF	TGCGCCAGCAGTCTTCCGGAGGACAGGGTGTTTGAAAAACTGTTTTTT
TRBV27	-	TRBD2	TRBJ2-5	CASSSRTSGGLYQETQYF	TGTGCCAGCAGTTCCCGGACTAGCGGGGGCTTGTACCAAGAGACCCAGTACTTC
TRBV6-5	-	TRBD1	TRBJ2-4	CASSRTGVRENIQYF	TGTGCCAGCAGCCGGACAGGGGTGAGGGAAAACATTCAGTACTTC
TRBV4-2	-	TRBD2	TRBJ2-5	CASSPGTSGAAGGTQYF	TGTGCCAGCAGCCCAGGGACTAGCGGGGCCGCCGGGGGGACCCAGTACTTC
TRBV3-1/TRBV3-2	-	-	TRBJ1-2	CASSQAAGLANYGYTF	TGTGCCAGCAGCCAAGCGGCAGGACTAGCTAACTATGGCTACACCTTC
TRBV7-6	-	-	TRBJ1-4	CASSLAPATNEKLFF	TGTGCCAGCAGCTTAGCCCCAGCAACTAATGAAAAACTGTTTTTT
TRBV6-5	-	-	TRBJ1-2	CASRSQWQNGYTF	TGTGCCAGCAGATCCCAGTGGCAGAATGGCTACACCTTC
TRBV19	-	TRBD2	TRBJ2-2	CASAGGGNTGELFF	TGTGCCAGCGCAGGCGGGGGTAACACCGGGGAGCTGTTTTTT
TRBV5-5	-	-	TRBJ1-5	CASSLGQAHQPQHF	TGTGCCAGCAGCTTGGGTCAGGCACATCAGCCCCAGCATTTT
TRBV7-8	-	-	TRBJ2-1	CASSPGAGAYNEQFF	TGTGCCAGCAGCCCAGGGGCGGGGGCGTACAATGAGCAGTTCTTC
TRBV4-1	few	-	TRBJ1-2	CASSQDLTFYYGYTF	TGCGCCAGCAGCCAAGATCTTACATTTTACTATGGCTACACCTTC
TRBV29-1	-	TRBD1	TRBJ1-4	CSVDAGTGDEKLFF	TGCAGCGTTGACGCCGGGACAGGGGATGAAAAACTGTTTTTT
TRBV6-2/TRBV6-3	once	-	TRBJ1-1	CASSGQYTEAFF	TGTGCCAGCAGTGGACAGTACACTGAAGCTTTCTTT
TRBV5-4	-	TRBD1	TRBJ1-1	CASSETGGRTEAFF	TGTGCCAGCAGCGAGACAGGGGGTCGGACTGAAGCTTTCTTT
TRBV7-9	-	-	TRBJ1-2	CASSLSQGGYGYTF	TGTGCCAGCAGCTTATCACAGGGTGGCTATGGCTACACCTTC
TRBV10-1	-	TRBD2	TRBJ2-6	CARQAGVVRANVLTF	TGCGCCAGGCAAGCGGGGGTGGTTCGGGCCAACGTCCTGACTTTC
TRBV30	-	-	TRBJ1-1	CACQGIMNTEAFF	TGTGCCTGCCAGGGGATTATGAACACTGAAGCTTTCTTT
TRBV6-6	-	-	TRBJ1-5	CASSYSEENQPQHF	TGTGCCAGCAGTTACTCGGAGGAAAATCAGCCCCAGCATTTT
TRBV6-6	-	-	TRBJ1-3	CASSYSEGRSGNTIYF	TGTGCCAGCAGTTACTCGGAGGGGCGATCTGGAAACACCATATATTTT
TRBV9	-	-	TRBJ1-4	CASSGMTDNEKLFF	TGTGCCAGCAGCGGTATGACTGATAATGAAAAACTGTTTTTT
TRBV9	few	-	TRBJ1-2	CASSVEVGAEGYTF	TGTGCCAGCAGCGTAGAAGTTGGCGCGGAGGGCTACACCTTC
TRBV6-1	-	-	TRBJ1-2	CASSENPWSYYGYTF	TGTGCCAGCAGTGAAAATCCATGGAGTTACTATGGCTACACCTTC
TRBV13	-	-	TRBJ1-2	CASSLKSRASFGYTF	TGTGCCAGCAGCTTAAAGTCGAGAGCGTCCTTTGGCTACACCTTC
TRBV14	-	-	TRBJ1-6	CASSRGYGSTLVF	TGTGCCAGCAGCCGAGGGTACGGGTCAACCTTAGTTTTT
TRBV3-1/TRBV3-2	once	-	TRBJ1-1	CASSQDWQGTEAFF	TGTGCCAGCAGCCAAGATTGGCAGGGCACTGAAGCTTTCTTT
TRBV7-2	-	-	TRBJ2-3	CASSLVGSADTQYF	TGTGCCAGCAGCTTAGTCGGGTCGGCAGATACGCAGTATTTT
TRBV5-1	-	-	TRBJ1-1	CASSLEGVYTEAFF	TGCGCCAGCAGCTTGGAGGGGGTTTACACTGAAGCTTTCTTT
TRBV19	-	TRBD1	TRBJ1-3	CASSIAWTGGNTIYF	TGTGCCAGTAGTATAGCGTGGACAGGTGGAAACACCATATATTTT
TRBV7-2	-	-	TRBJ2-7	CASSAAYEQYF	TGTGCCAGCAGCGCAGCCTACGAGCAGTACTTC
TRBV19	-	TRBD1	TRBJ1-4	CASSFGTGSQREKLFF	TGTGCCAGTAGCTTCGGGACAGGCAGTCAAAGAGAAAAACTGTTTTTT
TRBV3-1/TRBV3-2	-	TRBD2	TRBJ2-5	CASSRAGTSGGAEETQYF	TGTGCCAGCAGCCGTGCCGGGACTAGCGGGGGGGCCGAGGAGACCCAGTACTTC
TRBV5-5	-	-	TRBJ1-2	CASSLDQGGVYGYTF	TGTGCCAGCAGCTTGGACCAGGGAGGGGTCTATGGCTACACCTTC
TRBV5-1	-	TRBD1	TRBJ1-1	CASSLTTGVNTEAFF	TGCGCCAGCAGCTTGACGACAGGGGTGAACACTGAAGCTTTCTTT
TRBV9	-	TRBD2	TRBJ2-5	CASSVGLAGATQYF	TGTGCCAGCAGCGTAGGGCTAGCGGGGGCGACCCAGTACTTC
TRBV6-4	-	-	TRBJ1-2	CASSDSQGPYGYTF	TGTGCCAGCAGTGACTCGCAGGGGCCCTATGGCTACACCTTC
TRBV24-1	-	-	TRBJ1-4	CATSDFVSPTGPATNEKLFF	TGTGCCACCAGTGATTTTGTATCCCCGACAGGACCTGCAACTAATGAAAAACTGTTTTTT
TRBV5-6	-	-	TRBJ1-1	CASSLTGFRSTEAFF	TGTGCCAGCAGCTTAACAGGGTTTCGGAGCACTGAAGCTTTCTTT
TRBV18	-	-	TRBJ2-5	CASSLDSQETQYF	TGTGCCAGCTCACTTGACAGCCAAGAGACCCAGTACTTC
TRBV18	-	-	TRBJ2-2	CATDDGGYTGELFF	TGTGCCACAGACGATGGGGGGTACACCGGGGAGCTGTTTTTT
TRBV9	-	-	TRBJ1-2	CASSAEVSGNYGYTF	TGTGCCAGCAGCGCAGAGGTCTCAGGGAACTATGGCTACACCTTC
TRBV14	-	-	TRBJ2-6	CASSPRLSSGANVLTF	TGTGCCAGCAGCCCCCGACTCAGCTCTGGGGCCAACGTCCTGACTTTC
TRBV6-4	-	TRBD1	TRBJ2-2	CASRKTGGDVELFF	TGTGCCAGCCGCAAGACAGGGGGGGATGTGGAGCTGTTTTTT
TRBV5-1	-	TRBD1	TRBJ1-3	CASSLNRGSSGNTIYF	TGCGCCAGCAGCTTGAACAGGGGATCATCTGGAAACACCATATATTTT
TRBV5-4	-	TRBD1	TRBJ1-2	CASSLAGGSYGYTF	TGTGCCAGCAGCTTGGCAGGGGGGAGCTATGGCTACACCTTC
TRBV18	-	TRBD1	TRBJ1-2	CASSRGTGEGYTF	TGTGCCAGCTCCCGCGGGACAGGGGAAGGCTACACCTTC
TRBV5-5	-	-	TRBJ1-2	CASSSGQGKGGYTF	TGTGCCAGCAGCTCCGGGCAGGGCAAGGGTGGCTACACCTTC
TRBV4-3	few	TRBD1	TRBJ2-1	CASSQSLLGTGQFF	TGCGCCAGCAGCCAATCCCTCCTGGGGACAGGGCAGTTCTTC
TRBV19	-	TRBD1	TRBJ2-7	CATSPRQGSSRGEQYF	TGTGCCACCAGCCCCAGACAGGGATCCTCGCGAGGCGAGCAGTACTTC
TRBV12-3/TRBV12-4	few	-	TRBJ1-2	CASRGTGSGYTF	TGTGCCAGCAGGGGAACAGGGTCAGGCTACACCTTC
TRBV7-2	-	-	TRBJ2-1	CASSLIDEQFF	TGTGCCAGCAGCTTAATAGATGAGCAGTTCTTC